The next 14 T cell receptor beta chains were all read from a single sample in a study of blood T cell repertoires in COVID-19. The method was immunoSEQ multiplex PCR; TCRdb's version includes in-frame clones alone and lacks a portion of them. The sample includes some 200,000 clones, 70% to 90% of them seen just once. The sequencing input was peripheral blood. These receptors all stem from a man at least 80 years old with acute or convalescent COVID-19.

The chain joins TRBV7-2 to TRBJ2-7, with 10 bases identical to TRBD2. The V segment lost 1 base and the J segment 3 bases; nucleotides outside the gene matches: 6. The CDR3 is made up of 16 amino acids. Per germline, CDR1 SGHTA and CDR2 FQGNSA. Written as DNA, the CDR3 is TGTGCCAGCAGCTTAGGTTTCTCTAGCGGGAGCTACGAGCAGTACTTC. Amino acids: CASSLGFSSGSYEQYF.

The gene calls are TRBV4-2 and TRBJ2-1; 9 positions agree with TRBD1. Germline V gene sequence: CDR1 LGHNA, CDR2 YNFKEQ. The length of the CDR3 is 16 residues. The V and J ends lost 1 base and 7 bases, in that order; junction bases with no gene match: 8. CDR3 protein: CASSQGTGVQGNEQFF. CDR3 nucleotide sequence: TGTGCCAGCAGCCAAGGGACAGGGGTCCAAGGGAATGAGCAGTTCTTC.

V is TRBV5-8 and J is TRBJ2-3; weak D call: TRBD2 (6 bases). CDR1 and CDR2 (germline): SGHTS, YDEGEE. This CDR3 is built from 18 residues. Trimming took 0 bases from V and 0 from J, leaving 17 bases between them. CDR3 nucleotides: TGTGCCAGCAGCTTGGGACTAGTCGCCGTATCTAGCACAGATACGCAGTATTTT. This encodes CASSLGLVAVSSTDTQYF.

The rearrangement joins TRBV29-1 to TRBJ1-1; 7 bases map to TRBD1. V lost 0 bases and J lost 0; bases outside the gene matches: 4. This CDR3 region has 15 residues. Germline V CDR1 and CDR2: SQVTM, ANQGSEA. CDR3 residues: CSVEDDRVMNTEAFF. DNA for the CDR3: TGCAGCGTTGAAGATGACAGGGTAATGAACACTGAAGCTTTCTTT.

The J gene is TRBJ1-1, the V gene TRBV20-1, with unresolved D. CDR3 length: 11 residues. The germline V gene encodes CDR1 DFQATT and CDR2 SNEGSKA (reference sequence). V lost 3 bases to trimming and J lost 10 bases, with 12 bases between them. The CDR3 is CSARTTQLAFF. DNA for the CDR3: TGCAGTGCTAGGACTACCCAGTTAGCTTTCTTT.

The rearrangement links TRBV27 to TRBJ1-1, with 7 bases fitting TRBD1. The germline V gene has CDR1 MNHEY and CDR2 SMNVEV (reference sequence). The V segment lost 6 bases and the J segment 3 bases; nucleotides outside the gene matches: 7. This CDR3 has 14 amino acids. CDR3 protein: CASRNDRVDTEAFF. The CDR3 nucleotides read TGTGCCAGCAGGAACGACAGGGTCGACACTGAAGCTTTCTTT.

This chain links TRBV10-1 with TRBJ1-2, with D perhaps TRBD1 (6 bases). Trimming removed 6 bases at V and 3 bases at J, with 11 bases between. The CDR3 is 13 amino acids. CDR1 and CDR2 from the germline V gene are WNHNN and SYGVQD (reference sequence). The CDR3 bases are TGCGCCAGCAGGCCAGGGGAAGACTATGGCTACACCTTC. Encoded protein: CASRPGEDYGYTF.

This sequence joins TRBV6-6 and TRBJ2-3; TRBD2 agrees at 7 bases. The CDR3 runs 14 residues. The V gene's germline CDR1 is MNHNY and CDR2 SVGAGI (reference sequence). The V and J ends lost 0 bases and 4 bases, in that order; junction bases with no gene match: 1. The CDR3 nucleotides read TGTGCCAGCAGTTACTCAGGACTAGCAGATACGCAGTATTTT. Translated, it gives CASSYSGLADTQYF.

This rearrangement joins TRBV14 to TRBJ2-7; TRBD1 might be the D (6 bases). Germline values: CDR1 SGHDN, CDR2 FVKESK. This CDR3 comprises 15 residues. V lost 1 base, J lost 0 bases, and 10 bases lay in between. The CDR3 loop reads CASSQGTGYSYEQYF. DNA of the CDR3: TGTGCCAGCAGCCAAGGAACAGGGTACTCCTACGAGCAGTACTTC.

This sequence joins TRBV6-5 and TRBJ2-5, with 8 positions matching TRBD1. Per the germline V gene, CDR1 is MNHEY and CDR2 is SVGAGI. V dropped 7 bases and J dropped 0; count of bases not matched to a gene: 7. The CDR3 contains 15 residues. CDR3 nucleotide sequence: TGTGCCAGCACCGGACAGGGTACGGACCAAGAGACCCAGTACTTC. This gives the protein CASTGQGTDQETQYF.

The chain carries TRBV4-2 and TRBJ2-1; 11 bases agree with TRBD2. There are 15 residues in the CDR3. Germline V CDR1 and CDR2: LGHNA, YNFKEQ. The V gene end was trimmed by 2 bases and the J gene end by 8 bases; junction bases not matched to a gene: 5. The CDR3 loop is CASSQPLAGEYEQFF. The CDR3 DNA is TGTGCCAGCAGCCAACCACTAGCGGGAGAGTATGAGCAGTTCTTC.

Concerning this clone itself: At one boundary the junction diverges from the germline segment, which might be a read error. The CDR3 protein is CASSVAGAYNGQFF. The DNA for the CDR3 is TGTGCCAGCAGCGTAGCGGGAGCCTACAATGGGCAGTTCTTC. The chain employs TRBV9 and TRBJ2-1; the D gene is possibly TRBD2 (6 bases). Germline V CDR1 and CDR2: SGDLS, YYNGEE. CDR3 length: 14 residues.

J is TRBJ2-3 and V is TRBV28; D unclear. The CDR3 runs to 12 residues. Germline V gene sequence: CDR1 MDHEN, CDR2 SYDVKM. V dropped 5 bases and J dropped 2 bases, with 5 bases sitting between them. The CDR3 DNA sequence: TGTGCCAGCAGTGAGTACACAGATACGCAGTATTTT. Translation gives CASSEYTDTQYF.

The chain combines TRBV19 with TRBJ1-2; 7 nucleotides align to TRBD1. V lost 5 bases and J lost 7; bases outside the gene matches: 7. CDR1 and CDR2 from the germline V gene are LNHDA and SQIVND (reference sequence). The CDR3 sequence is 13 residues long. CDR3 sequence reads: CASSPRDRAGYTF. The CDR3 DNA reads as TGTGCCAGTAGTCCCCGTGACAGGGCTGGCTACACCTTC. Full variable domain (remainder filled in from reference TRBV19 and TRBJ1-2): DGGITQSPKYLFRKEGQNVTLSCEQNLNHDAMYWYRQDPGQGLRLIYYSQIVNDFQKGDIAEGYSVSREKKESFPLTVTSAQKNPTAFYLCASSPRDRAGYTFGSGTRLTVV.